The 9 T cell receptor beta chains below come from one sample, sequenced in a study of human T cells and chemical hapten exposure (dated by TCRdb to about 2021). This specimen's time point label, interpreted: patch test 2, 6 weeks after DPC sensitization. The treatment or condition tag for this specimen amounts to: therapeutic diphenylcyclopropenone sensitization with weekly scalp DPC. Receptor libraries were prepared by RACE. Sequencer: NextSeq 500. TCRdb trimmed the raw reads at Q25, called clones with MiXCR and kept productive beta chains. Each CDR3 protein appears once, grouped with its most common genes and DNA. The sample table lists 120,000 to 150,000 distinct CDR3 sequences, 12% of them with a count of one. The leading ten clones occupy around 1.4% of the sample. The sequenced sample was whole blood, obtained in connection with sensitization to the hapten diphenylcyclopropenone (DPC). The receptors here all came from a woman between 50 and 59 years old with alopecia areata. Some clones in this sample may be carry-over from other donors' samples.

This clonotype was counted only a few times. The rearrangement uses TRBV29-1 and TRBJ1-1; D remains ambiguous. The ends were cut back, 2 bases at V and 0 bases at J, with 10 bases in the middle. This CDR3 is built from 14 residues. Germline CDR1 SQVTM, CDR2 ANQGSEA. Here the CDR3 DNA reads TGCAGCGTTGAAAGAATACAACTGAACACTGAAGCTTTCTTT. Translating it yields CSVERIQLNTEAFF.

About this clonotype: The conserved closing phenylalanine or tryptophan is absent in this CDR3, likely reflecting a read error. The DNA is omitted, as the CDR3 cannot be located on it reliably, and the CDR3 follows TCRdb's listing. This chain links TRBV7-2 with TRBJ2-5; the DNA was not used to check the table's D call, TRBD2. The CDR3 is 12 amino acids in total, end residues counted. Germline-derived CDR1 and CDR2 are SGHTA and FQGNSA. The CDR3 reads CASSPSIGVLFL.

This clonotype has a handful of counts. V gene TRBV4-3 combines with J gene TRBJ2-4; maybe TRBD2 (6 bases). The CDR3 runs 15 residues. The germline V gene has CDR1 LGHNA and CDR2 YSLEER. Deletions cut 4 bases from V and 2 bases from J, with 12 bases between. In DNA form, the CDR3 reads TGCGCCAGCAGCCTAAGCAGGGACTCCAAAAACATTCAGTACTTC. This translates into CASSLSRDSKNIQYF.

This chain uses TRBV27 with TRBJ2-5; 7 nucleotides line up with TRBD1. Germline V gene lookup returns CDR1 MNHEY and CDR2 SMNVEV (reference sequence). The CDR3 runs 15 residues. V lost 2 bases and J lost 5; bases outside the gene matches: 8. The CDR3 loop reads CASSLNRGDRETQYF. The CDR3 coding sequence is TGTGCCAGCAGTTTAAACAGGGGTGATCGCGAGACCCAGTACTTC.

V usage is TRBV19 and J usage is TRBJ2-2; D is unclear. The V end was cut by 3 bases, the J end by 0 bases, with 11 bases between. The germline V gene encodes CDR1 LNHDA and CDR2 SQIVND (reference sequence). CDR3 length: 16 residues. The CDR3 region has the DNA TGTGCCAGTAGTATCCCCCCGGCAGCGAACACCGGGGAGCTGTTTTTT. It specifies CASSIPPAANTGELFF. The whole variable domain, filled in from reference TRBV19 and TRBJ2-2, reads DGGITQSPKYLFRKEGQNVTLSCEQNLNHDAMYWYRQDPGQGLRLIYYSQIVNDFQKGDIAEGYSVSREKKESFPLTVTSAQKNPTAFYLCASSIPPAANTGELFFGEGSRLTVL.

This clonotype has at least ten counts. The J gene is TRBJ2-1, the V gene TRBV12-3 or TRBV12-4; D ambiguous. This CDR3 is built from 13 residues. V was shortened by 4 bases and J by 7 bases, with 11 bases between the two germline ends. The CDR3 DNA is TGTGCCAGCAGTTACCCCGCCCGGAATGAGCAGTTCTTC. This translates into CASSYPARNEQFF.

This clonotype has just a few counts. CDR3 bases: TGCGCCAACTCTCGGACAGGGGACCGCCAAGAGACCCAGTACTTC. It translates to CANSRTGDRQETQYF. The chain joins TRBV5-1 to TRBJ2-5, with 9 bases lining up with TRBD1. Germline CDR1 and CDR2: SGHRS and YFSETQ. The CDR3 consists of 15 residues. V lost 9 bases, J lost 1 base, and 10 bases stayed unmatched.

The chain joins TRBV7-3 to TRBJ2-3; D gene unclear. Trimming took 5 bases from V and 4 from J, leaving 19 bases between them. CDR3 length: 16 residues. CDR1 and CDR2 (germline): SGHTA, FQGTGA. Here the CDR3 DNA reads TGTGCCAGCAGCCTAAATGCCGCGACTGCCCCAGATACGCAGTATTTT. Amino acid sequence: CASSLNAATAPDTQYF. Drawing the rest from reference TRBV7-3 and TRBJ2-3, the complete variable domain is GAGVSQTPSNKVTEKGKYVELRCDPISGHTALYWYRQSLGQGPEFLIYFQGTGAADDSGLPNDRFFAVRPEGSVSTLKIQRTERGDSAVYLCASSLNAATAPDTQYFGPGTRLTVL.

This clonotype was picked up a small number of times. The chain carries TRBV11-2 and TRBJ2-7; 7 bases fit TRBD1. CDR1 and CDR2 from the germline V gene are SGHAT and FQNNGV. CDR3 length: 15 residues. With V trimmed by 5 bases and J by 0 bases, 7 bases remained unmatched. The DNA for the CDR3 is TGTGCCAGCAGCGAGGACAGGCACCTCTCCTACGAGCAGTACTTC. It specifies CASSEDRHLSYEQYF.